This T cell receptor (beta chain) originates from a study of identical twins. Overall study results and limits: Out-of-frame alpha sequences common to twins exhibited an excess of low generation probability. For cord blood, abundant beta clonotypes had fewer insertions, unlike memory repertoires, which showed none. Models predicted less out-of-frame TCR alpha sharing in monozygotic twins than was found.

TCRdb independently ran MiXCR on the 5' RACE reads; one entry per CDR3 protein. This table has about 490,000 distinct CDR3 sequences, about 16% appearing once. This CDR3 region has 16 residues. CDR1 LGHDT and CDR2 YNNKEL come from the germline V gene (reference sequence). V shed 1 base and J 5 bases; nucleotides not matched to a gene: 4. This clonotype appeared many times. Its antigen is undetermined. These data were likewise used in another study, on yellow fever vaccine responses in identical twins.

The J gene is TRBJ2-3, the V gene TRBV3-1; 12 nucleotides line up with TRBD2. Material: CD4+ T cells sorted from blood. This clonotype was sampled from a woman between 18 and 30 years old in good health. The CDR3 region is CASSQGLAGVGDTQYF. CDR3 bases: TGTGCCAGCAGCCAAGGACTAGCGGGAGTAGGAGATACGCAGTATTTT.